This T cell receptor (beta chain) was captured by sequencing in a study of cytotoxic CD8 clonotypes in ibrutinib-treated CLL. In the study overall: The cohort had around 10 relapsed/refractory and fewer than 16 treatment-naive patients, 17 to 18 IGHV unmutated. With a range of 6 to 36, the median treatment time before response samples were taken was eleven to twelve months. Findings of the study overall: Under therapy, public clonotypes either contracted or stayed stable, and they were uncommon.

Libraries were prepared by immunoSEQ multiplex PCR; TCRdb keeps only in-frame clonotypes and omits some of them. Here the sample spans approximately 84,000 clones, about 76% being singletons. As concerns this clone: Its specificity is not known.

This CDR3 region has 13 residues. From germline, CDR1 is MNHEY and CDR2 SVGAGI. With V trimmed by 7 bases and J by 8 bases, 7 bases remained unmatched. The TCR sequence derives from a human donor with chronic lymphocytic leukemia. The material was PBMCs, obtained after 12 months of ibrutinib treatment. This chain joins TRBV6-5 and TRBJ1-4, with 7 bases that match TRBD1. The CDR3 here is CASNRGVYEKLFF. The CDR3 bases are TGTGCCAGCAACAGGGGAGTTTACGAAAAACTGTTTTTT.